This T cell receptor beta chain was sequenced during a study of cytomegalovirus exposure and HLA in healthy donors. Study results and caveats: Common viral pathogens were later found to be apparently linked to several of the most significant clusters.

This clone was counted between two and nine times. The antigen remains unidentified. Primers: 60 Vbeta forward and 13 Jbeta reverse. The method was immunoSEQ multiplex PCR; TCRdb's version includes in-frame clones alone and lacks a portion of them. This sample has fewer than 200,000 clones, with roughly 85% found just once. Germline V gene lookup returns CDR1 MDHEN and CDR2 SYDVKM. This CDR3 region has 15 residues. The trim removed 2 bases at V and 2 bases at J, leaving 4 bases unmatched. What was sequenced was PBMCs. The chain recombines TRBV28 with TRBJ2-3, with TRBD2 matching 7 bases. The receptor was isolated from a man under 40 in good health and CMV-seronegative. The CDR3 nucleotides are TGTGCCAGCAGTTTAGGAGCGGGACCCACAGATACGCAGTATTTT. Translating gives CASSLGAGPTDTQYF.